This entry is about one TCR beta chain. The antigen remains unidentified. The sample is drawn from a study of cytomegalovirus exposure and HLA in healthy donors. Points from the study as a whole: Later analysis identified several of the most significant clusters that appeared linked to common viral pathogens. Investigators reported 150 to 200 TCR beta chains as tied to cytomegalovirus. Reportedly, cytomegalovirus status was diagnosed with high sensitivity and specificity. A prior analysis recorded that most TCR beta V segments were productive about 87% or about 30% of the time.

PCR used 60 Vbeta primers and 13 Jbeta primers. Assay: immunoSEQ multiplex PCR; the TCRdb copy retains only in-frame clones and omits some. In the table there are 120,000 to 150,000 clones, roughly a tenth of which are singletons. Germline V CDR1 and CDR2: LNHDA, SQIVND (reference sequence). The V and J ends lost 2 bases and 0 bases respectively, with 7 bases between them. This CDR3 is 14 amino acids long. This sequence joins TRBV19 and TRBJ1-1; D possibly corresponds to TRBD1 (5 bases). Source material: PBMCs. The receptor comes from a male donor in good health and CMV-seronegative. The CDR3: CASSIRQLNTEAFF. For the CDR3, the DNA is TGTGCCAGTAGTATAAGACAGTTGAACACTGAAGCTTTCTTT.